Presented here are 13 T cell receptor beta chains from one specimen sequenced in a study of control samples from healthy donors and cancer patients. The repertoire was sequenced with immunoSEQ multiplex PCR; TCRdb's copy has only in-frame clones and lacks some. The sample records 40,000 to 65,000 clones, 75% to 90% being singletons. Specimen: PBMCs. Source of these receptors: a man between 60 and 75 years old with head and neck cancer.

V usage is TRBV5-4 and J usage is TRBJ1-1; the D is unclear. The CDR3 has 13 residues. V lost 4 bases and J 4 bases, leaving 11 bases between the germline ends. CDR1 is SGHNT, CDR2 YYREEE, per germline (reference sequence). CDR3 coding DNA: TGTGCCAGCAGCCTGGGAGGACTCACTGAAGCTTTCTTT. Translation: CASSLGGLTEAFF.

This clone has only a few counts. V usage is TRBV19 and J usage is TRBJ1-2; D might be TRBD1 (5 bases). Germline values: CDR1 LNHDA, CDR2 SQIVND (reference sequence). The V gene lost 7 bases and the J gene lost 4 bases, with 22 bases spanning the gap. The CDR3 extends over 16 amino acids. This CDR3 reads CASTTPTPARVYGYTF. In DNA form, the CDR3 reads TGTGCCAGTACCACTCCCACCCCGGCCAGGGTCTATGGCTACACCTTC.

This sequence joins TRBV23-1 and TRBJ1-2; D not resolved. TRBV23-1 is an ORF for which the function is uncertain. The V end was cut by 3 bases, the J end by 1 base, with 15 bases between. The CDR3 consists of 16 residues. The CDR3 DNA reads TGCGCCAGCAGTCATGGTACCGGGCCCTATAACTATGGCTACACCTTC. Translating it yields CASSHGTGPYNYGYTF.

The chain is built from TRBV6-5 and TRBJ1-6; no reliable D call. V gave up 1 base and J gave up 9 bases, with 13 bases separating them. The CDR3 extends over 15 amino acids. CDR1 is MNHEY and CDR2 is SVGAGI in the germline V gene. The DNA of the CDR3 is TGTGCCAGCAGTTACTTGCGTTTCCGGGTTTCACCCCTCCACTTT. Amino acids: CASSYLRFRVSPLHF.

The genes are TRBV27 and TRBJ2-7, with D maybe TRBD1 (6 bases). This CDR3 region has 13 residues. V dropped 4 bases and J dropped 1 base, with 8 bases sitting between them. CDR1 is MNHEY and CDR2 is SMNVEV in the germline V gene (reference sequence). This CDR3 is CASSWGPSYEQYF. The CDR3 DNA sequence: TGTGCCAGCAGTTGGGGGCCATCCTACGAGCAGTACTTC.

The V gene is TRBV27, the J gene TRBJ1-2; maybe TRBD1 (5 bases). V lost 0 bases and J lost 5, with 13 bases in between. This CDR3 has 15 amino acids. Germline V gene sequence: CDR1 MNHEY, CDR2 SMNVEV (reference sequence). CDR3 amino acids: CASSLSGQGGYGYTF. For the CDR3, the DNA is TGTGCCAGCAGTTTATCTGGGCAGGGCGGGTATGGCTACACCTTC.

V gene TRBV29-1 combines with J gene TRBJ1-1, with D unresolved. Deletions cut 6 bases from V and 3 bases from J, with 14 bases between. The CDR3 covers 13 residues. From germline, CDR1 is SQVTM and CDR2 ANQGSEA. In nucleotides, the CDR3 is TGCAGCGTCCACGCCTTTCGTGACACTGAAGCTTTCTTT. This codes for CSVHAFRDTEAFF.

CDR3 nucleotide sequence: TGTGCCAGCGCCCGGGAGATGGGGGAGCAGTACTTC. As protein: CASAREMGEQYF. The chain couples TRBV5-4 to TRBJ2-7, with a possible D match to TRBD2 (6 bases). From germline, CDR1 is SGHNT and CDR2 YYREEE (reference sequence). The V and J ends lost 7 bases and 7 bases respectively, with 15 bases between them. The CDR3 sequence is 12 residues long.

This chain joins TRBV28 and TRBJ1-5, with TRBD1 matching 10 bases. The CDR3 contains 16 residues. Germline V gene data show CDR1 as MDHEN and CDR2 as SYDVKM. Losses at the gene ends were 5 bases for V and 7 bases for J; bases not matched to a gene: 11. CDR3 in amino acids: CASSPTGQGTGQPQHF. The CDR3 bases are TGTGCCAGCAGTCCAACGGGACAGGGGACAGGACAGCCCCAGCATTTT.

The chain employs TRBV2 and TRBJ2-1, with 7 nucleotides matching TRBD2. The V gene's germline CDR1 is SNHLY and CDR2 FYNNEI. This CDR3 is built from 15 residues. The V and J ends lost 6 bases and 7 bases, in that order; junction bases with no gene match: 12. For the CDR3, the DNA is TGTGCCAGCAGAGGGAGTATGAGCGGGATTAATGAGCAGTTCTTC. The encoded protein is CASRGSMSGINEQFF.

The chain is built from TRBV19 and TRBJ2-3; 14 nucleotides agree with TRBD2. The CDR3 extends over 17 amino acids. V was clipped by 2 bases and J by 3 bases; unmatched bases: 4. Germline loops: CDR1 LNHDA, CDR2 SQIVND (reference sequence). Written as DNA, the CDR3 is TGTGCCAGTAGTATAAGACTAGCGGGAGGGCCGACAGATACGCAGTATTTT. Translated: CASSIRLAGGPTDTQYF.

The chain uses TRBV4-3 and TRBJ2-7; D possibly matches TRBD1 or TRBD2 (5 bases each). Germline V gene lookup returns CDR1 LGHNA and CDR2 YSLEER. There are 15 residues in the CDR3. Trimming removed 0 bases at V and 3 bases at J, with 12 bases between. The CDR3 is CASSQDGTPDYEQYF. The CDR3 bases are TGCGCCAGCAGCCAAGACGGGACGCCCGACTACGAGCAGTACTTC.

The chain has TRBV7-9 and TRBJ2-3; no firm D call. Trimming cost V 0 bases and J 5 bases, with 3 bases left between them. This CDR3 has 12 residues. Germline loops: CDR1 SEHNR, CDR2 FQNEAQ (reference sequence). The CDR3: CASSLAIDTQYF. Written as DNA, the CDR3 is TGTGCCAGCAGCTTAGCGATAGATACGCAGTATTTT.